The source of this T cell receptor beta chain is a study of response to subunit inactivated influenza vaccine. TCRdb processed the RT-PCR reads anew with MiXCR; each CDR3 protein has one entry. This table holds 250,000 to 350,000 distinct CDR3 sequences, roughly 22% found once. This clonotype appeared a few times. Its antigen is unknown. This CDR3 has 18 residues. Germline V gene data show CDR1 as DFQATT and CDR2 as SNEGSKA (reference sequence). The V segment lost 5 bases and the J segment 0 bases; nucleotides outside the gene matches: 11. General study results and limits: A suggestion made by the authors is that each seasonal influenza vaccination recruits few new T cells.

The clonotype comes from a man between 50 and 75 years old who received an inactivated influenza vaccine. The chain has TRBV20-1 and TRBJ2-6, with 9 bases matching TRBD1. The sequencing used PBMCs from blood, collected roughly 20 months after vaccination. The CDR3 coding sequence is TGCAGTGCTGGGACAGGGCCCACTGTAAGCTCTGGGGCCAACGTCCTGACTTTC. Translated, it gives CSAGTGPTVSSGANVLTF.